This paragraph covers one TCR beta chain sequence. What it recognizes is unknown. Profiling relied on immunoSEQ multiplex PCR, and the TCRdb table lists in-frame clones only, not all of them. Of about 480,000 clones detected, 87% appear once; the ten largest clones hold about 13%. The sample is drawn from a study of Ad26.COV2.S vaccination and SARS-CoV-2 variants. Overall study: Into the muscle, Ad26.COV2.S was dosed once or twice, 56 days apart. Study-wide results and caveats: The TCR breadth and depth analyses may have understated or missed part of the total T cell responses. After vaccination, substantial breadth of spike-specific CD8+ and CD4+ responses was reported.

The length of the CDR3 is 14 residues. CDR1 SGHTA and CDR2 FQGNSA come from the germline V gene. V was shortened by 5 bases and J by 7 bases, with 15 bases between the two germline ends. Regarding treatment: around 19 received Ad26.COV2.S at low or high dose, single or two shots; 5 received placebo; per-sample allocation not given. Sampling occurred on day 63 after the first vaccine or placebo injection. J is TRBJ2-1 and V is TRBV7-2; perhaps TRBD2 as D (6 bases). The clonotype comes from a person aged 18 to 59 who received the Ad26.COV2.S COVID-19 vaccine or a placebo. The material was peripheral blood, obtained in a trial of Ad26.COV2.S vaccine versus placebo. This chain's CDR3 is CASSPRRVTNEQFF. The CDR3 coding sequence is TGTGCCAGCAGCCCCCGGAGGGTTACGAATGAGCAGTTCTTC.